The 11 T cell receptor beta chains in this list originate from one sample, sequenced in a study of OX40 agonist ivuxolimab in advanced cancers. Library method: the immunoSEQ multiplex PCR assay. The table was pulled from immuneACCESS by TCRdb, which kept in-frame rearrangements only. Such tables lose some clones; where checked, under half of the loss comes from unresolved V genes, and the rest has no known cause. The sample includes more than 70,000 clones, with 82% observed a single time. The ten largest clones represent 4% to 6% of the sample. The sequencing here drew on CD4+ or CD8+ T cells sorted from blood, taken in a trial of the OX40 agonist ivuxolimab. All receptors come from an adult with an advanced solid tumor such as melanoma, head and neck, liver or kidney cancer.

Turning to this clone: The sample contains more than one DNA sequence encoding this CDR3. The V call is TRBV6-1, the J call TRBJ2-2; weak D call: TRBD1 (5 bases). The CDR3 consists of 13 residues. Trimming left V 8 bases short and J 6 bases short, with 13 bases between. Germline CDR1 MNHNS, CDR2 SASEGT. CDR3 residues: CASSTQGPGELFF. In nucleotides, the CDR3 is TGTGCCAGCTCTACGCAGGGTCCCGGGGAGCTGTTTTTT.

V usage is TRBV14 and J usage is TRBJ2-5, with D unclear. Trimming took 1 base from V and 7 from J, leaving 13 bases between them. CDR3 size: 14 residues. The V gene's germline CDR1 is SGHDN and CDR2 FVKESK. The CDR3 is CASSQVGGWWTQYF. The CDR3 DNA follows: TGTGCCAGCAGCCAAGTCGGCGGTTGGTGGACCCAGTACTTC.

The rearrangement links TRBV11-2 to TRBJ2-1; D unresolved. CDR3 length: 13 amino acids. V gave up 5 bases and J gave up 3 bases, with 8 bases separating them. The germline V gene has CDR1 SGHAT and CDR2 FQNNGV. The CDR3 DNA follows: TGTGCCAGCAGCCTAACCGACTACAATGAGCAGTTCTTC. Its protein is CASSLTDYNEQFF.

The J gene is TRBJ2-1, the V gene TRBV6-6; 12 bases match TRBD2. Germline V gene data show CDR1 as MNHNY and CDR2 as SVGAGI (reference sequence). This CDR3 is 15 amino acids long. J gave up 8 bases and V 3 bases, and 5 bases lay outside the gene matches. CDR3 DNA: TGTGCCAGCAGTTATTCGACTAGCGGGAGCTATGAGCAGTTCTTC. Its protein is CASSYSTSGSYEQFF.

The gene calls are TRBV7-9 and TRBJ2-7, with D perhaps TRBD1 (6 bases). The V end was cut by 2 bases, the J end by 4 bases, with 15 bases between. Germline CDR1 SEHNR, CDR2 FQNEAQ (reference sequence). The CDR3 is made up of 15 amino acids. The CDR3, as DNA: TGTGCCAGCAGCTTAACGGCAGGGGAGTCGTACGAGCAGTACTTC. Encoded protein: CASSLTAGESYEQYF.

This clone showed up just a few times. The chain uses TRBV7-2 and TRBJ2-7, with 15 positions matching TRBD2. Trimming removed 6 bases from V and 9 bases from J; junction bases left unmatched: 3. Germline CDR1 SGHTA, CDR2 FQGNSA. This CDR3 spans 13 amino acids. In nucleotides, the CDR3 is TGTGCCAGCAGTGGACTAGCGGGAGGGGCGCAGTACTTC. Translated: CASSGLAGGAQYF.

The chain uses TRBV2 and TRBJ2-7; D remains unclear. The CDR3 is 14 residues long. V gave up 8 bases and J gave up 2 bases, with 16 bases separating them. Germline V CDR1 and CDR2: SNHLY, FYNNEI. The CDR3 is CASLLTESTYEQYF. CDR3 nucleotides: TGTGCCAGCCTATTAACGGAGAGTACCTACGAGCAGTACTTC.

The sample holds one count of this clone. V usage is TRBV5-4 and J usage is TRBJ2-7; either TRBD1 or TRBD2 may supply D (6 bases each). The germline CDR1 and CDR2 sequences are SGHNT and YYREEE (reference sequence). Deletions cut 0 bases from V and 5 bases from J, with 12 bases between. The CDR3 is 14 residues long. In DNA form, the CDR3 reads TGTGCCAGCAGCTTGGAGCGGAGGGGGGACGAGCAGTACTTC. Amino acids: CASSLERRGDEQYF.

The CDR3 DNA sequence: TGTGCCAGCAGTATTTCGGCTAGCGGGGGCTACGAGCAGTACTTC. As protein: CASSISASGGYEQYF. The genes are TRBV28 and TRBJ2-7, with 10 bases lining up with TRBD2. CDR1 is MDHEN and CDR2 is SYDVKM in the germline V gene. The CDR3 runs to 15 residues. J was trimmed by 3 bases and V by 5 bases; bases with no gene match: 7.

This clone has just one count. The genes are TRBV20-1 and TRBJ2-7; D is uncertain. CDR3 size: 9 residues. The V end lost 6 bases, the J end lost 13 bases, and 13 bases lay between the germline ends. Germline loops: CDR1 DFQATT, CDR2 SNEGSKA (reference sequence). CDR3 DNA: TGCAGTGCCCCCGAGACCGGATACTTC. Its translation is CSAPETGYF.

The chain has TRBV6-5 and TRBJ1-1; 7 bases are shared with TRBD1. V was clipped by 4 bases and J by 6 bases; unmatched bases: 2. The CDR3 length is 12 residues. Per germline, CDR1 MNHEY and CDR2 SVGAGI. CDR3 sequence (DNA): TGTGCCAGCAGTTCTACAGGGGCTGAAGCTTTCTTT. Its protein is CASSSTGAEAFF.